These 19 T cell receptor beta chains share one sample of origin, sequenced in a study of cytomegalovirus exposure and HLA in healthy donors. The PCR had 60 Vbeta and 13 Jbeta primers. Here immunoSEQ multiplex PCR was the method, and the copy in TCRdb shows in-frame clones only, minus some. The sample records around 130,000 clones, over 70% being singletons. Sequenced input: PBMCs. The source is a woman aged 18-29 years in good health and CMV-seronegative.

This sequence joins TRBV11-3 and TRBJ2-7; D might be TRBD2 (6 bases). Germline V gene sequence: CDR1 SGHNT, CDR2 YENEEA. V lost 5 bases to trimming and J lost 6 bases, with 20 bases between them. This CDR3 contains 15 residues. Here the CDR3 reads CASSPTRGTRGEQYF. The CDR3 DNA follows: TGTGCCAGCAGCCCGACTAGGGGAACCCGGGGCGAGCAGTACTTC. The full variable domain, completed using reference TRBV11-3 and TRBJ2-7, is EAGVVQSPRYKIIEKKQPVAFWCNPISGHNTLYWYLQNLGQGPELLIRYENEEAVDDSQLPKDRFSAERLKGVDSTLKIQPAELGDSAVYLCASSPTRGTRGEQYFGPGTRLTVT.

This clone was counted a few times. J is TRBJ2-1 and V is TRBV5-1; possibly TRBD2 for D (7 bases). This CDR3 spans 17 amino acids. Trimming took off 6 bases at V and 5 bases at J, with 24 bases between the two ends. Germline V lookup: CDR1 SGHRS, CDR2 YFSETQ. Written as DNA, the CDR3 is TGCGCCAGCAACGACTGGGGGCGGGAGAGGGGCCACAATGAGCAGTTCTTC. Translated, it gives CASNDWGRERGHNEQFF.

The rearrangement links TRBV27 to TRBJ2-1; possibly TRBD1 for D (5 bases). Per the germline V gene, CDR1 is MNHEY and CDR2 is SMNVEV (reference sequence). The CDR3 contains 15 residues. Trimming took off 5 bases at V and 3 bases at J, with 14 bases between the two ends. In DNA, the CDR3 is TGTGCCAGCAGTCAGGGTCGCACTAACTACAATGAGCAGTTCTTC. Translating gives CASSQGRTNYNEQFF.

This chain uses TRBV6-5 with TRBJ1-2; 9 bases map to TRBD1. Trimming removed 11 bases from V and 7 bases from J; junction bases left unmatched: 14. This CDR3 contains 14 residues. Per the germline V gene, CDR1 is MNHEY and CDR2 is SVGAGI. The CDR3 bases are TGTGCCGTTAGTAGGGACAGGGAGAGCGGTGGCTACACCTTC. Translation: CAVSRDRESGGYTF.

The J gene is TRBJ1-4, the V gene TRBV5-6; 8 positions agree with TRBD1. Germline V CDR1 and CDR2: SGHDT, YYEEEE. The CDR3 covers 16 residues. The V gene end was trimmed by 4 bases and the J gene end by 0 bases; junction bases not matched to a gene: 5. DNA for the CDR3: TGTGCCAGCAGCCCAGACAGGGGCGCAACTAATGAAAAACTGTTTTTT. Translated, it gives CASSPDRGATNEKLFF.

J is TRBJ2-7 and V is TRBV5-1; 11 positions match TRBD1. Trimming cost V 0 bases and J 4 bases; bases outside gene matches: 6. This CDR3 spans 16 amino acids. Germline V gene sequence: CDR1 SGHRS, CDR2 YFSETQ. This CDR3 reads CASSLAGTGGGYEQYF. DNA of the CDR3: TGCGCCAGCAGCTTGGCCGGGACAGGGGGTGGATACGAGCAGTACTTC.

This sequence joins TRBV7-9 and TRBJ1-2; 10 bases line up with TRBD1. The CDR3 has 16 residues. Germline-derived CDR1 and CDR2 are SEHNR and FQNEAQ (reference sequence). V lost 4 bases and J lost 5; bases outside the gene matches: 10. CDR3 nucleotides: TGTGCCAGCAGCTGGGGCGACAGGGGGCTATGGTATGGCTACACCTTC. The encoded protein is CASSWGDRGLWYGYTF.

The rearrangement uses TRBV5-4 and TRBJ2-5, with 14 positions matching TRBD2. The germline CDR1 and CDR2 sequences are SGHNT and YYREEE (reference sequence). This CDR3 has 18 residues. J lost 4 bases, V lost 3 bases, and 11 bases had no gene match. The CDR3 nucleotides read TGTGCCAGCAGCTCGGGACTAGCGGGAGCGTTCGTGGGAGAGACCCAGTACTTC. Residues: CASSSGLAGAFVGETQYF.

V and J are TRBV4-1 and TRBJ2-7, with D unclear. Trimming left V 1 base short and J 0 bases short, with 4 bases between. The CDR3 sequence is 13 residues long. CDR1 is MGHRA and CDR2 is YSYEKL in the germline V gene. CDR3 residues: CASSQGDSYEQYF. The CDR3 DNA reads as TGCGCCAGCAGCCAAGGCGACTCCTACGAGCAGTACTTC.

This chain connects TRBV6-6 to TRBJ2-7; 8 bases align to TRBD2. Per the germline V gene, CDR1 is MNHNY and CDR2 is SVGAGI (reference sequence). V was clipped by 2 bases and J by 2 bases; unmatched bases: 8. The CDR3 runs to 16 residues. CDR3 bases: TGTGCCAGCAGTTACGCCACGGGACTAGTACCCTACGAGCAGTACTTC. This encodes CASSYATGLVPYEQYF.

The table lists this clone with many counts. DNA of the CDR3: TGCGCCAGCAGCTGGGGGACAGGGGATATGTTCTTC. Encoded protein: CASSWGTGDMFF. V is TRBV5-1 and J is TRBJ2-1; 10 bases align to TRBD1. Trimming removed 3 bases from V and 15 bases from J; junction bases left unmatched: 6. CDR1 and CDR2 (germline): SGHRS, YFSETQ. The CDR3 has 12 amino acids.

This clone has only one observation. The V gene is TRBV2, the J gene TRBJ2-7, with 12 positions matching TRBD1. This CDR3 has 15 amino acids. Per the germline V gene, CDR1 is SNHLY and CDR2 is FYNNEI. J gave up 7 bases and V 3 bases, and 7 bases lay outside the gene matches. The CDR3: CASSDPGQGAREQYF. CDR3 bases: TGTGCCAGCAGTGACCCGGGACAGGGGGCGAGGGAGCAGTACTTC.

The chain employs TRBV7-2 and TRBJ2-1; 10 bases are shared with TRBD2. Germline lookup yields CDR1 SGHTA and CDR2 FQGNSA. CDR3 length: 15 residues. The junction had 8 bases not matched to a gene; V was cut back by 5 bases and J by 7 bases. CDR3 DNA sequence: TGTGCCAGCAGCCTGAATCTAGCGGGAGTGAATGAGCAGTTCTTC. Translation gives CASSLNLAGVNEQFF.

This clone has a handful of counts. In nucleotides, the CDR3 is TGCGCCAGCAGCCTGGCCGGGACACCAAGTGGCTACACCTTC. It codes for CASSLAGTPSGYTF. V is TRBV5-1 and J is TRBJ1-2, with a possible D match to TRBD1 (6 bases). Trimming removed 4 bases from V and 7 bases from J, with 17 bases in between. The CDR3 totals 14 residues. Germline values: CDR1 SGHRS, CDR2 YFSETQ. Using reference TRBV5-1 and TRBJ1-2 for the parts outside the CDR3, the full variable domain is KAGVTQTPRYLIKTRGQQVTLSCSPISGHRSVSWYQQTPGQGLQFLFEYFSETQRNKGNFPGRFSGRQFSNSRSEMNVSTLELGDSALYLCASSLAGTPSGYTFGSGTRLTVV.

The genes are TRBV15 and TRBJ2-7; perhaps TRBD2 as D (5 bases). V shed 3 bases and J shed 2 bases, with 11 bases lying between them. The CDR3 spans 14 residues. Germline lookup yields CDR1 LNHNV and CDR2 YYDKDF (reference sequence). Written as DNA, the CDR3 is TGTGCCACCAGCAGCGTATCGCGGGCCTACGAGCAGTACTTC. It encodes CATSSVSRAYEQYF.

The V call is TRBV18, the J call TRBJ1-1; D possibly corresponds to TRBD1 (6 bases). The V gene's germline CDR1 is KGHSH and CDR2 LQKENI. The CDR3 loop spans 13 amino acids. The V end lost 0 bases, the J end lost 5 bases, and 7 bases lay between the germline ends. Here the CDR3 DNA reads TGTGCCAGCTCACCACCACAGGGAACTGAAGCTTTCTTT. It encodes CASSPPQGTEAFF. Combining the CDR3 with reference TRBV18 and TRBJ1-1 gives the whole variable domain NAGVMQNPRHLVRRRGQEARLRCSPMKGHSHVYWYRQLPEEGLKFMVYLQKENIIDESGMPKERFSAEFPKEGPSILRIQQVVRGDSAAYFCASSPPQGTEAFFGQGTRLTVV.

The gene calls are TRBV4-1 and TRBJ2-1; 7 bases are a match to TRBD1. The CDR3 has 16 residues. After removal of 2 bases from V and 4 bases from J, the junction contained 8 bases not matched to a gene. Germline assignment: CDR1 MGHRA and CDR2 YSYEKL. This CDR3 is CASSQSGTANYNEQFF. CDR3 DNA: TGCGCCAGCAGCCAATCCGGGACAGCTAATTACAATGAGCAGTTCTTC.

This clone occurred a few times. The chain has TRBV4-1 and TRBJ1-1; no clear D gene. Between the trimmed V and J ends, which lost 2 bases and 0 bases, there was a span of 10 bases. This CDR3 has 15 residues. Germline loops: CDR1 MGHRA, CDR2 YSYEKL. CDR3 residues: CASSQTDIMNTEAFF. The CDR3 DNA reads as TGCGCCAGCAGCCAAACAGACATAATGAACACTGAAGCTTTCTTT.

J is TRBJ2-7 and V is TRBV5-6; D might be TRBD2 (5 bases). Trimming shortened V by 7 bases and J by 0 bases, and 17 bases separated the two germline ends. The CDR3 is 15 amino acids. Germline V gene sequence: CDR1 SGHDT, CDR2 YYEEEE. The CDR3 spells CASVGGGVNSYEQYF. CDR3 in DNA: TGTGCCAGCGTCGGAGGTGGCGTTAACTCCTACGAGCAGTACTTC.